The 27 T cell receptor beta chains below were found in one sample sequenced in a study of blood T cell repertoires in COVID-19 (dated by TCRdb to 2020 to 2021). Libraries were prepared through the immunoSEQ multiplex PCR assay. TCRdb took this table from immuneACCESS and kept in-frame rearrangements with V and J called. Such tables lack part of the clones; where checked against another copy, unresolved V genes explain under half of the gap, and the rest is unexplained. This sample has over 150,000 clones in its table, and 80% to 90% of those were observed once. About 1% of the sample comes from the top ten. Input material: peripheral blood. The receptor source for this set is a woman between 18 and 30 years old who had recovered from COVID-19.

CDR3 protein: CASSHSDGVTEQYV. In nucleotides, the CDR3 is TGTGCCAGCTCACATTCGGACGGGGTAACGGAGCAGTACGTC. This chain uses TRBV18 with TRBJ2-7; possible D gene TRBD2, 5 bases. Germline CDR1 reads KGHSH; CDR2 reads LQKENI. The CDR3 totals 14 residues. V lost 4 bases and J 7 bases, leaving 17 bases between the germline ends.

The gene calls are TRBV20-1 and TRBJ1-6; 7 nucleotides align to TRBD1. CDR3 length equals 18 residues. After removal of 3 bases from V and 10 bases from J, the junction contained 21 bases not matched to a gene. The germline CDR1 and CDR2 sequences are DFQATT and SNEGSKA (reference sequence). CDR3 in DNA: TGCAGTGCTAGTCAAGATGGTGGAGGGGGCGAGATCGGCTCACCCCTCCACTTT. Translating it yields CSASQDGGGGEIGSPLHF.

In its sample, this clone was seen once. The chain joins TRBV7-8 to TRBJ1-5; D not resolved. The CDR3 is made up of 14 amino acids. V lost 1 base to trimming and J lost 2 bases, with 6 bases between them. CDR1 and CDR2 from the germline V gene are SGHVS and FQNEAQ. For the CDR3, the DNA is TGTGCCAGCAGCTTAGGGCAGGGCAATCAGCCCCAGCATTTT. Protein product: CASSLGQGNQPQHF.

The V and J genes are TRBV7-2 and TRBJ2-5; 9 nucleotides line up with TRBD2. Germline V gene data show CDR1 as SGHTA and CDR2 as FQGNSA. The CDR3 runs 14 residues. V was clipped by 5 bases and J by 4 bases; unmatched bases: 5. The CDR3 nucleotides are TGTGCCAGCAGCCGCGGGGGGGCCGGAGAGACCCAGTACTTC. Translation gives CASSRGGAGETQYF.

CDR3 sequence: CASSYWAKYF. CDR3 in DNA: TGTGCCAGCAGTTACTGGGCAAAGTATTTT. V gene TRBV6-6 combines with J gene TRBJ2-3, with no clear D. Germline CDR1 reads MNHNY; CDR2 reads SVGAGI (reference sequence). V gave up 1 base and J gave up 13 bases, with 6 bases separating them. CDR3 length: 10 residues.

The J gene is TRBJ2-7, the V gene TRBV2; a weak D match, TRBD2 (5 bases). V was trimmed by 7 bases and J by 3 bases, leaving 19 bases between them. The CDR3 is made up of 15 amino acids. CDR1 SNHLY and CDR2 FYNNEI come from the germline V gene. CDR3 protein: CASKYRRPDFYEQYV. CDR3 bases: TGTGCCAGCAAGTACCGTCGGCCGGACTTCTACGAGCAGTACGTC.

This chain links TRBV24-1 with TRBJ2-2; TRBD2 matches 9 bases. This CDR3 spans 17 amino acids. J lost 4 bases, V lost 2 bases, and 7 bases had no gene match. Germline CDR1 is KGHDR and CDR2 is SFDVKD. The CDR3 region has the DNA TGTGCCACCAGTGATTCCGGGACTAGCCTCGGCACCGGGGAGCTGTTTTTT. Translation: CATSDSGTSLGTGELFF.

The chain is built from TRBV15 and TRBJ2-2; 11 nucleotides match TRBD1. The V and J ends lost 6 bases and 8 bases, in that order; junction bases with no gene match: 5. Germline V gives CDR1 LNHNV, CDR2 YYDKDF (reference sequence). The CDR3 totals 14 residues. CDR3 bases: TGTGCCACCAGAGGGACAGGGGGGACGGGGGAGCTGTTTTTT. Translated: CATRGTGGTGELFF.

This clone was found once. The chain has TRBV15 and TRBJ1-1; 10 bases fit TRBD1. The V gene's germline CDR1 is LNHNV and CDR2 YYDKDF (reference sequence). CDR3 length: 14 amino acids. J gave up 3 bases and V 8 bases, and 6 bases lay outside the gene matches. In DNA form, the CDR3 reads TGTGCCACCGGGACAGGGGATTTGTACACTGAAGCTTTCTTT. This codes for CATGTGDLYTEAFF. Drawing the rest from reference TRBV15 and TRBJ1-1, the complete variable domain is DAMVIQNPRYQVTQFGKPVTLSCSQTLNHNVMYWYQQKSSQAPKLLFHYYDKDFNNEADTPDNFQSRRPNTSFCFLDIRSPGLGDTAMYLCATGTGDLYTEAFFGQGTRLTVV.

This rearrangement joins TRBV4-1 to TRBJ2-7, with D possibly matching TRBD2 (6 bases). CDR1 and CDR2 from the germline V gene are MGHRA and YSYEKL. With 4 bases removed from V and 1 base from J, the gap between germline ends came to 14 bases. CDR3 length equals 15 residues. The DNA for the CDR3 is TGCGCCAGCAGCCTCGCCGGGAGCGAGTCCTACGAGCAGTACGTC. Amino acids: CASSLAGSESYEQYV.

The V gene is TRBV6-5, the J gene TRBJ1-5; unclear D gene. CDR3 length equals 12 residues. CDR1 and CDR2 (germline): MNHEY, SVGAGI. Trimming took 4 bases from V and 4 from J, leaving 5 bases between them. This CDR3 reads CASSSPNQPQHF. CDR3 sequence (DNA): TGTGCCAGCAGTTCCCCAAATCAGCCCCAGCATTTT.

The gene calls are TRBV7-2 and TRBJ1-5; 8 bases map to TRBD1. Trimming took 1 base from V and 4 from J; bases not matched to a gene: 9. This CDR3 has 17 amino acids. Germline V gene data show CDR1 as SGHTA and CDR2 as FQGNSA. The CDR3 DNA is TGTGCCAGCAGCTTAGGGACAGGGTCCGGTCATAATCAGCCCCAGCATTTT. It translates to CASSLGTGSGHNQPQHF.

This clone showed up many times. This sequence joins TRBV6-2 or TRBV6-3 and TRBJ1-2, with a possible D match to TRBD1 (6 bases). V was shortened by 5 bases and J by 6 bases, with 28 bases between the two germline ends. This CDR3 spans 18 amino acids. Looked up from germline, CDR1 is MNHEY and CDR2 is SVGEGT. This CDR3 is CASSLIDYHTGKKNGYTF. In DNA form, the CDR3 reads TGTGCCAGCAGTCTAATAGACTACCACACAGGGAAGAAGAATGGCTACACCTTC.

V and J are TRBV4-3 and TRBJ2-3; 14 bases agree with TRBD2. The V segment lost 4 bases and the J segment 1 base; nucleotides outside the gene matches: 1. The germline V gene has CDR1 LGHNA and CDR2 YSLEER. The CDR3 loop spans 16 amino acids. CDR3 region: CASSPGLAGGTDTQYF. CDR3 coding DNA: TGCGCCAGCAGCCCGGGACTAGCGGGGGGCACAGATACGCAGTATTTT.

J is TRBJ1-2 and V is TRBV6-2 or TRBV6-3, with D tentatively TRBD1 (6 bases). CDR1 and CDR2 from the germline V gene are MNHEY and SVGEGT. Trimming pared 0 bases from V and 4 bases from J, leaving 12 bases between. CDR3 length: 15 residues. CDR3 DNA sequence: TGTGCCAGCAGTTACTCGACAGGCGGGCCCTATGGCTACACCTTC. Amino acids: CASSYSTGGPYGYTF.

This chain connects TRBV20-1 to TRBJ1-1, with unresolved D. From germline, CDR1 is DFQATT and CDR2 SNEGSKA (reference sequence). This CDR3 comprises 11 residues. V was shortened by 6 bases and J by 10 bases, with 15 bases between the two germline ends. For the CDR3, the DNA is TGCAGTGCCAATCCGGGGTGGGGAGCTTTCTTT. As protein: CSANPGWGAFF.

The genes are TRBV30 and TRBJ2-7, with D possibly TRBD1 on 5 matching bases. The CDR3 is 12 residues long. Germline CDR1 GTSNPN, CDR2 SVGIG (reference sequence). V lost 0 bases, J lost 3 bases, and 6 bases lay in between. CDR3 DNA sequence: TGTGCCTGGAGTGTCGGACACTACGAGCAGTACGTC. It codes for CAWSVGHYEQYV.

This chain joins TRBV28 and TRBJ1-2, with a weak D call TRBD1 (5 bases). The CDR3 spans 13 residues. V lost 1 base, J lost 7 bases, and 10 bases lay in between. The germline CDR1 and CDR2 sequences are MDHEN and SYDVKM. CDR3 residues: CASSLLSGGGYTF. The DNA for the CDR3 is TGTGCCAGCAGTTTATTAAGCGGGGGTGGCTACACCTTC.

This clone was seen only a few times. The V gene is TRBV6-2 or TRBV6-3, the J gene TRBJ1-1; 7 bases match TRBD1. Losses at the gene ends were 2 bases for V and 4 bases for J; bases not matched to a gene: 1. The length of the CDR3 is 13 residues. Germline V gives CDR1 MNHEY, CDR2 SVGEGT. The CDR3 DNA reads as TGTGCCAGCAGTTACCAGGGGGGCACTGAAGCTTTCTTT. Its translation: CASSYQGGTEAFF.

The chain joins TRBV4-1 to TRBJ1-5; D unclear. Per germline, CDR1 MGHRA and CDR2 YSYEKL. Trimming left V 6 bases short and J 1 base short, with 13 bases between. The CDR3 sequence is 15 residues long. CDR3: CASRRMVGSNQPQHF. The CDR3 nucleotides read TGCGCCAGCAGGCGGATGGTCGGAAGCAATCAGCCCCAGCATTTT.

The chain employs TRBV9 and TRBJ2-5; D uncertain. V was trimmed by 3 bases and J by 5 bases, leaving 8 bases between them. Germline CDR1 reads SGDLS; CDR2 reads YYNGEE. The CDR3 has 12 amino acids. The CDR3 DNA reads TGTGCCAGCAGCGCCCACGGTGAGACCCAGTACTTC. Its translation is CASSAHGETQYF.

V usage is TRBV30 and J usage is TRBJ1-5, with 7 nucleotides matching TRBD1. This CDR3 spans 14 amino acids. CDR1 is GTSNPN, CDR2 SVGIG, per germline (reference sequence). V shed 0 bases, J shed 3 bases, and the junction held 2 bases outside the gene matches. Here the CDR3 reads CAWSVRGLNQPQHF. The CDR3 DNA sequence: TGTGCCTGGAGTGTTAGGGGGCTCAATCAGCCCCAGCATTTT.

The sample holds one count of this clone. The chain joins TRBV2 to TRBJ1-2; TRBD1 matches 8 bases. Germline V CDR1 and CDR2: SNHLY, FYNNEI. The length of the CDR3 is 14 residues. After removal of 1 base from V and 5 bases from J, the junction contained 3 bases not matched to a gene. CDR3 protein: CASSEGQGAYGYTF. The DNA for the CDR3 is TGTGCCAGCAGTGAAGGGCAGGGGGCATATGGCTACACCTTC.

This sequence joins TRBV4-3 and TRBJ2-5; TRBD1 matches at 9 bases. The CDR3 is 15 residues long. In germline, CDR1 is LGHNA, CDR2 YSLEER. V lost 3 bases and J lost 7; bases outside the gene matches: 9. The CDR3 protein is CASSQTTGGLGTQYF. Written as DNA, the CDR3 is TGCGCCAGCAGCCAGACTACAGGGGGCCTTGGGACCCAGTACTTC.

The chain recombines TRBV7-8 with TRBJ2-1; no clear D gene. In germline, CDR1 is SGHVS, CDR2 FQNEAQ. The length of the CDR3 is 10 residues. V was trimmed by 6 bases and J by 10 bases, leaving 7 bases between them. DNA for the CDR3: TGTGCCAGCAGTCTAACGGAGCAGTTCTTC. It encodes CASSLTEQFF.

V gene TRBV6-2 or TRBV6-3 combines with J gene TRBJ2-5; 10 positions match TRBD2. CDR3 length: 16 amino acids. The V gene's germline CDR1 is MNHEY and CDR2 SVGEGT. V dropped 6 bases and J dropped 4; count of bases not matched to a gene: 11. CDR3 bases: TGTGCCAGCAGCCCTTTTAGCGGGGGGAAGGTAGAGACCCAGTACTTC. As protein: CASSPFSGGKVETQYF.

The J gene is TRBJ2-3, the V gene TRBV2; 8 nucleotides match TRBD2. The CDR3 is made up of 16 amino acids. Germline lookup yields CDR1 SNHLY and CDR2 FYNNEI. V dropped 2 bases and J dropped 1; count of bases not matched to a gene: 5. The CDR3 DNA is TGTGCCAGCAGTGAAAACGGAGCGGGGGGCACAGATACGCAGTATTTT. This gives the protein CASSENGAGGTDTQYF.